The clone carrying this T cell receptor beta chain was detected a few times. This sample was taken from a study of early T cells in non-severe SARS-CoV-2 infection. V lost 1 base to trimming and J lost 2 bases, with 13 bases between them. There are 16 residues in the CDR3. The germline V gene encodes CDR1 LGHDT and CDR2 YNNKEL (reference sequence). Attached unique molecular identifiers marked individual cDNA molecules. TCRdb re-derived calls from the 5' RACE reads in MiXCR, one entry per CDR3 protein. Among under 85,000 distinct CDR3 sequences, 5% were seen once, and the ten largest hold 6.5% to 8%. The rearrangement links TRBV3-1 to TRBJ2-3; D uncertain. The sequencing here drew on whole blood, taken at baseline. This sequence was found in an adult who was a healthcare worker with PCR-confirmed SARS-CoV-2 infection or an uninfected control (not recorded which). The CDR3 is CASSQVRSPITDTQYF. The CDR3 region has the DNA TGTGCCAGCAGCCAAGTCCGGTCACCGATCACAGATACGCAGTATTTT.